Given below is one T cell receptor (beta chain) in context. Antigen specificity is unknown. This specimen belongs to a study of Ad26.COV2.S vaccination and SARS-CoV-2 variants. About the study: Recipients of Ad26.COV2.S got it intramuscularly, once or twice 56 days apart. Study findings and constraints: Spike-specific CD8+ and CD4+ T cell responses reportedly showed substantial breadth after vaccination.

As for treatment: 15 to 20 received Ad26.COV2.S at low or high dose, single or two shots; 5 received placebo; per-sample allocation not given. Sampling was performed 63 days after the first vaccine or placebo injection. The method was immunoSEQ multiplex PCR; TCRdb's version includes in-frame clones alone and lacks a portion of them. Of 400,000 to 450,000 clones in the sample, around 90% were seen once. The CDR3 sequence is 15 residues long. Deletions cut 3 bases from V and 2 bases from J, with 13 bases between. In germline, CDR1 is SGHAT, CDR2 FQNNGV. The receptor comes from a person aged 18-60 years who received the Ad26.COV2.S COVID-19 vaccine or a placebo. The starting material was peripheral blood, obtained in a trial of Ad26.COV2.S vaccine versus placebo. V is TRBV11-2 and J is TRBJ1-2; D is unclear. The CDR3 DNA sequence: TGTGCCAGCAGCTTGGAGGTTTGGTCGAACTATGGCTACACCTTC. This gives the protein CASSLEVWSNYGYTF.